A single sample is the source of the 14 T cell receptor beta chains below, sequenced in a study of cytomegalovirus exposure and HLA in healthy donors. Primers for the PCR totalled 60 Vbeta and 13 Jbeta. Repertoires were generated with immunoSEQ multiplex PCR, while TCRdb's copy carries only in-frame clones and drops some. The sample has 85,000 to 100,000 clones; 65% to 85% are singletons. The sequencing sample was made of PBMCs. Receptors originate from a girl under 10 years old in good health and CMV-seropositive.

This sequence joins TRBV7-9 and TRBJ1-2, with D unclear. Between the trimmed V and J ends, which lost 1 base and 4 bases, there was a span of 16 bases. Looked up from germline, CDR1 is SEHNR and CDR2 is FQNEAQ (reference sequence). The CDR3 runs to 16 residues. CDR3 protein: CASSLGEELQGYGYTF. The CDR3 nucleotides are TGTGCCAGCAGCTTAGGGGAGGAGCTGCAAGGCTATGGCTACACCTTC.

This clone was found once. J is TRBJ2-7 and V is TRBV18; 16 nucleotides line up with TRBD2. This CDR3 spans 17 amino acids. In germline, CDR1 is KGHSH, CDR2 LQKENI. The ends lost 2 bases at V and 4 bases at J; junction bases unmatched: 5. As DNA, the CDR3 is TGTGCCAGCTCACCAGGGACTAGCGGGAGGGCCCAGTACGAGCAGTACTTC. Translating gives CASSPGTSGRAQYEQYF. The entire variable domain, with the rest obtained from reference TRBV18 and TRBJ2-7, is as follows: NAGVMQNPRHLVRRRGQEARLRCSPMKGHSHVYWYRQLPEEGLKFMVYLQKENIIDESGMPKERFSAEFPKEGPSILRIQQVVRGDSAAYFCASSPGTSGRAQYEQYFGPGTRLTVT.

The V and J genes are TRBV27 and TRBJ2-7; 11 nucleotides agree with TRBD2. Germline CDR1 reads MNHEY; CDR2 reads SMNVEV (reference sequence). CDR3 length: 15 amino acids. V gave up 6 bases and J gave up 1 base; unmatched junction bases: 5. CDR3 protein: CASRQGTSGSYEQYF. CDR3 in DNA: TGTGCCAGCAGGCAAGGGACTAGCGGTTCCTACGAGCAGTACTTC.

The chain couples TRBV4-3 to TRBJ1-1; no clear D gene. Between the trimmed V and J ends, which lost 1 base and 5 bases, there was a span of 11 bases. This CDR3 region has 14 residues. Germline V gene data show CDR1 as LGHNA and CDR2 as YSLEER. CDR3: CASSQVAGKTEAFF. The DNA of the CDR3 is TGCGCCAGCAGCCAAGTAGCCGGGAAGACTGAAGCTTTCTTT.

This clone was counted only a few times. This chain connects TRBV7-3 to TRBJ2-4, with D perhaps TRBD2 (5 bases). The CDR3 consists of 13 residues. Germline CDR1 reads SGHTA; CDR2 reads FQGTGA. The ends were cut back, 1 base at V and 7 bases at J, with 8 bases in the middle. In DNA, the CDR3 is TGTGCCAGCAGCTTAAGCTCGGGGAACATTCAGTACTTC. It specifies CASSLSSGNIQYF. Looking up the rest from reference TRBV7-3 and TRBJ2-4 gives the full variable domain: GAGVSQTPSNKVTEKGKYVELRCDPISGHTALYWYRQSLGQGPEFLIYFQGTGAADDSGLPNDRFFAVRPEGSVSTLKIQRTERGDSAVYLCASSLSSGNIQYFGAGTRLSVL.

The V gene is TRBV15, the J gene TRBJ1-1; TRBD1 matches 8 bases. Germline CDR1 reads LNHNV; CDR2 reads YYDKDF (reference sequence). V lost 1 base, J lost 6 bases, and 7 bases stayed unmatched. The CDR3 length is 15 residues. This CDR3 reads CATSRVGDRGPEAFF. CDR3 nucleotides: TGTGCCACCAGCAGAGTCGGTGACAGGGGACCTGAAGCTTTCTTT.

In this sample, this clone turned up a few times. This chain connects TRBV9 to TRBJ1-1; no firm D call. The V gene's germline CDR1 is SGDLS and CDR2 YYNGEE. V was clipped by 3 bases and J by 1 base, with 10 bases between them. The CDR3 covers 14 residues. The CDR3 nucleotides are TGTGCCAGCAGCGAGTACGGGGAGAACACTGAAGCTTTCTTT. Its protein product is CASSEYGENTEAFF. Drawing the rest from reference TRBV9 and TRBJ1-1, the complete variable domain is DSGVTQTPKHLITATGQRVTLRCSPRSGDLSVYWYQQSLDQGLQFLIQYYNGEERAKGNILERFSAQQFPDLHSELNLSSLELGDSALYFCASSEYGENTEAFFGQGTRLTVV.

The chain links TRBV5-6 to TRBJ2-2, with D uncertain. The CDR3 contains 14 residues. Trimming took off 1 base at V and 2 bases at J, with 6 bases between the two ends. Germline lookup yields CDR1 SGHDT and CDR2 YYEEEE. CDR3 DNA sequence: TGTGCCAGCAGCTTGTTATCCAACACCGGGGAGCTGTTTTTT. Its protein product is CASSLLSNTGELFF. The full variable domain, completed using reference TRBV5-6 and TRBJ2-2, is DAGVTQSPTHLIKTRGQQVTLRCSPKSGHDTVSWYQQALGQGPQFIFQYYEEEERQRGNFPDRFSGHQFPNYSSELNVNALLLGDSALYLCASSLLSNTGELFFGEGSRLTVL.

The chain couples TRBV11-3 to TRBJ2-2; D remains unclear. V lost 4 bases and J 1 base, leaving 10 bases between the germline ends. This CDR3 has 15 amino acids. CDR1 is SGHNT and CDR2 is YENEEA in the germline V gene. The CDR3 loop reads CASSSAPGNTGELFF. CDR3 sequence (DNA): TGTGCCAGCAGCTCCGCTCCCGGGAACACCGGGGAGCTGTTTTTT.

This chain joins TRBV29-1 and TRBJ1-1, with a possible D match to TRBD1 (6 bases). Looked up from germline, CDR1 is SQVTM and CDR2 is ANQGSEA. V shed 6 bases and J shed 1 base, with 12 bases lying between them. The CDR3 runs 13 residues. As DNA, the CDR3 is TGCAGCGTCCAAGGACAGAAGAACACTGAAGCTTTCTTT. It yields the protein CSVQGQKNTEAFF.

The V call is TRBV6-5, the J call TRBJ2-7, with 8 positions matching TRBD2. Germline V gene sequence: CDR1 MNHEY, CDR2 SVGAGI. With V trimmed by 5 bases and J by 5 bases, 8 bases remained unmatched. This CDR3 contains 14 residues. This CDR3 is CASSRGLAPNEQYF. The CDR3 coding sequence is TGTGCCAGCAGTCGTGGACTAGCCCCAAACGAGCAGTACTTC.

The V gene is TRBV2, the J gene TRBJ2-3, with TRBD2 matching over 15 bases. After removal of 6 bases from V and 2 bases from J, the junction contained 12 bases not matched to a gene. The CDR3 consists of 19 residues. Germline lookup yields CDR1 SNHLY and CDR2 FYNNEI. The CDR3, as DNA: TGTGCCAGCAGGGGGAGGCCGGGACTAGCGGGAGGAATCACAGATACGCAGTATTTT. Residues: CASRGRPGLAGGITDTQYF.

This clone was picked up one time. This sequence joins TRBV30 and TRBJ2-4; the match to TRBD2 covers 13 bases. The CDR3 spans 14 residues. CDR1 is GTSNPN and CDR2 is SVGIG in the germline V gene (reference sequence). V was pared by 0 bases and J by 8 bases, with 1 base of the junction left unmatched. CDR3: CAWSVGLAGDIQYF. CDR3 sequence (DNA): TGTGCCTGGAGTGTCGGACTAGCGGGAGACATTCAGTACTTC.

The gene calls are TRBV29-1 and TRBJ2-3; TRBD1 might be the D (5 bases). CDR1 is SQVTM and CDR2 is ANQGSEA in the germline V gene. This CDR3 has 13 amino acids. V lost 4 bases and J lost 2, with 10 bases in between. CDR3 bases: TGCAGCGTTGGGGGCAGGGCCACAGATACGCAGTATTTT. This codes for CSVGGRATDTQYF.